The next 21 T cell receptor beta chains were all read from a single sample in a study of post-analysis software for immune sequencing data. The authors incorporated unique molecular identifiers into the TCR beta cDNA libraries. MiXCR, run by TCRdb on the PCR reads, gives a single entry per CDR3 protein. Of some 800,000 distinct CDR3 sequences in the sample, 35% to 55% were seen once. These receptors' antigens are unknown. Notes on the study in general: There were roughly 5 TRBV segments more frequent in patients than controls, and TRBV5-6, TRBV5-1 and TRBV20-1 were among them.

The sequenced sample was blood. The receptors stem from a girl aged 5-17 years with multiple sclerosis.

V and J are TRBV12-3 or TRBV12-4 and TRBJ2-5, with D tentatively TRBD1 or TRBD2 (5 bases each). The CDR3 covers 14 residues. The V end was cut by 6 bases, the J end by 5 bases, with 16 bases between. The CDR3, as DNA: TGTGCCAGCAGCTCTCGGGACGCAAGGGAGACCCAGTACTTC. Amino acids: CASSSRDARETQYF.

The V gene is TRBV7-2, the J gene TRBJ2-5; TRBD1 matches at 10 bases. Per the germline V gene, CDR1 is SGHTA and CDR2 is FQGNSA. Losses at the gene ends were 5 bases for V and 5 bases for J; bases not matched to a gene: 11. There are 16 residues in the CDR3. The CDR3 nucleotides read TGTGCCAGCAGCCTTTACGCGACAGGGGGCGGGGAGACCCAGTACTTC. Amino acids: CASSLYATGGGETQYF.

This rearrangement joins TRBV12-3 or TRBV12-4 to TRBJ2-3; D is ambiguous. This CDR3 spans 16 amino acids. Trimming stripped 8 bases from V and 0 bases from J, with 18 bases between. The CDR3 protein is CASGPREDGSTDTQYF. CDR3 coding DNA: TGTGCCAGCGGCCCCAGAGAGGACGGGAGCACAGATACGCAGTATTTT.

J is TRBJ2-4 and V is TRBV28; no clear D gene. The CDR3 is 16 amino acids. The V end was cut by 10 bases, the J end by 0 bases, with 19 bases between. Germline CDR1 and CDR2: MDHEN and SYDVKM. CDR3 protein: CATKGYAGLAKNIQYF. DNA for the CDR3: TGTGCCACCAAGGGTTACGCTGGGCTAGCCAAAAACATTCAGTACTTC.

This clonotype occurred once. The chain joins TRBV14 to TRBJ2-1; 11 bases are a match to TRBD2. The germline CDR1 and CDR2 sequences are SGHDN and FVKESK. The CDR3 is 17 residues long. With V trimmed by 4 bases and J by 0 bases, 5 bases remained unmatched. DNA for the CDR3: TGTGCCAGCAGCCGTATCCTAGCGGGAGGCTCCTACAATGAGCAGTTCTTC. Translating it yields CASSRILAGGSYNEQFF.

This rearrangement joins TRBV5-1 to TRBJ2-3; possibly TRBD1 for D (5 bases). CDR1 is SGHRS and CDR2 is YFSETQ in the germline V gene. This CDR3 has 17 amino acids. Trimming left V 4 bases short and J 3 bases short, with 21 bases between. The CDR3 DNA follows: TGCGCCAGCAGCCCTAGGGGTGACGGAAGCCCAACAGATACGCAGTATTTT. This sequence encodes CASSPRGDGSPTDTQYF. Full variable domain (outside the CDR3, taken from reference TRBV5-1 and TRBJ2-3): KAGVTQTPRYLIKTRGQQVTLSCSPISGHRSVSWYQQTPGQGLQFLFEYFSETQRNKGNFPGRFSGRQFSNSRSEMNVSTLELGDSALYLCASSPRGDGSPTDTQYFGPGTRLTVL.

The chain joins TRBV12-3 or TRBV12-4 to TRBJ1-5; tentatively, D is TRBD1 (5 bases). V lost 3 bases and J 2 bases, leaving 11 bases between the germline ends. The CDR3 runs to 15 residues. CDR3 sequence reads: CASSLLGGGNQPQHF. CDR3 in DNA: TGTGCCAGCAGTTTGCTCGGGGGTGGCAATCAGCCCCAGCATTTT.

The chain uses TRBV5-1 and TRBJ2-7; D is possibly TRBD2 (6 bases). Trimming stripped 4 bases from V and 0 bases from J, with 14 bases between. This CDR3 is 15 amino acids long. Germline assignment: CDR1 SGHRS and CDR2 YFSETQ. DNA of the CDR3: TGCGCCAGCAGCGGCGAGCGGGCGAGCTCCTACGAGCAGTACTTC. Encoded protein: CASSGERASSYEQYF.

The chain couples TRBV6-5 to TRBJ2-5; tentatively, D is TRBD2 (6 bases). Germline assignment: CDR1 MNHEY and CDR2 SVGAGI. Trimming shortened V by 6 bases and J by 2 bases, and 10 bases separated the two germline ends. The CDR3 sequence is 13 residues long. The CDR3 DNA reads as TGTGCCAGCAGGCGGACTATTCAAGAGACCCAGTACTTC. It codes for CASRRTIQETQYF.

V and J are TRBV6-5 and TRBJ2-7, with 12 nucleotides matching TRBD2. This CDR3 has 21 amino acids. Germline trimming cut 0 bases from V and 3 bases from J; bases unmatched to any gene: 18. CDR1 is MNHEY and CDR2 is SVGAGI in the germline V gene. CDR3 DNA sequence: TGTGCCAGCAGTTACTCTGAAAAGAGGGTGACTAGCGGGAGCTTGGGCTACGAGCAGTACTTC. It codes for CASSYSEKRVTSGSLGYEQYF.

The chain employs TRBV7-2 and TRBJ1-2, with 8 bases fitting TRBD1. The germline V gene has CDR1 SGHTA and CDR2 FQGNSA. The CDR3 runs to 13 residues. Trimming took 2 bases from V and 4 from J; bases not matched to a gene: 0. For the CDR3, the DNA is TGTGCCAGCAGCTTACAGGGGGCCTATGGCTACACCTTC. Residues: CASSLQGAYGYTF. The full variable domain, completed using reference TRBV7-2 and TRBJ1-2, is GAGVSQSPSNKVTEKGKDVELRCDPISGHTALYWYRQSLGQGLEFLIYFQGNSAPDKSGLPSDRFSAERTGGSVSTLTIQRTQQEDSAVYLCASSLQGAYGYTFGSGTRLTVV.

This clonotype appeared a few times. V is TRBV6-5 and J is TRBJ2-7; TRBD2 matches at 8 bases. V gave up 6 bases and J gave up 3 bases; unmatched junction bases: 4. The CDR3 is made up of 13 amino acids. Germline V gives CDR1 MNHEY, CDR2 SVGAGI. CDR3 residues: CASRLSGSYEQYF. As DNA, the CDR3 is TGTGCCAGCAGGCTGAGCGGGAGCTACGAGCAGTACTTC.

The rearrangement uses TRBV29-1 and TRBJ1-2, with TRBD1 as a possible D gene (6 bases). Deletions cut 4 bases from V and 6 bases from J, with 15 bases between. In germline, CDR1 is SQVTM, CDR2 ANQGSEA. The CDR3 loop spans 13 amino acids. The chain's CDR3 is CSVARTGGHGYTF. The CDR3 nucleotides are TGCAGCGTTGCTAGGACCGGGGGCCATGGCTACACCTTC.

This sequence joins TRBV9 and TRBJ2-3; 7 nucleotides agree with TRBD1. The CDR3 is 15 residues long. The trim removed 4 bases at V and 3 bases at J, leaving 8 bases unmatched. The V gene's germline CDR1 is SGDLS and CDR2 YYNGEE. CDR3 region: CASSLRQGETDTQYF. The DNA for the CDR3 is TGTGCCAGCAGCTTACGACAGGGAGAAACAGATACGCAGTATTTT.

This clonotype occurred many times. The chain links TRBV5-1 to TRBJ2-5; D gene ambiguous. V was pared by 2 bases and J by 7 bases, with 12 bases between. The CDR3 is 13 amino acids. CDR1 is SGHRS and CDR2 is YFSETQ in the germline V gene. The CDR3 protein is CASSFSREGTQYF. In DNA, the CDR3 is TGCGCCAGCAGCTTCAGTAGGGAAGGGACCCAGTACTTC.

V is TRBV28 and J is TRBJ2-5; D assignment may be TRBD1 or TRBD2 (6 bases each). The CDR3 length is 15 residues. Trimming removed 2 bases at V and 2 bases at J, with 12 bases between. Germline V CDR1 and CDR2: MDHEN, SYDVKM. This CDR3 is CASSLGGGRQETQYF. As DNA, the CDR3 is TGTGCCAGCAGTTTAGGAGGGGGAAGGCAAGAGACCCAGTACTTC.

With regard to this clonotype: The junction differs from germline at one of its ends, possibly a read error. The chain joins TRBV20-1 to TRBJ2-5, with 7 bases matching TRBD2. The CDR3 length is 14 residues. The V gene's germline CDR1 is DFQATT and CDR2 SNEGSKA (reference sequence). The CDR3 reads CSTTGGRVGETRYF. In DNA form, the CDR3 reads TGCAGTACCACGGGAGGTCGGGTAGGAGAGACCCGGTACTTC.

The chain joins TRBV13 to TRBJ1-2; 9 nucleotides agree with TRBD1. The CDR3 is 16 amino acids. CDR1 is PRHDT and CDR2 is FYEKMQ in the germline V gene (reference sequence). The J segment lost 3 bases and the V segment lost 4 bases, leaving 9 bases of the junction unmatched. This CDR3 reads CASSYRGTGTYYGYTF. DNA of the CDR3: TGTGCCAGCAGCTATAGGGGGACAGGGACCTACTATGGCTACACCTTC.

This clonotype was found a few times. The CDR3 is CASSEGQLNEKLFF. The CDR3 nucleotides read TGTGCCAGCAGTGAGGGACAGCTTAATGAAAAACTGTTTTTT. The rearrangement links TRBV28 to TRBJ1-4, with TRBD1 matching 7 bases. CDR1 and CDR2 (germline): MDHEN, SYDVKM. Trimming at V came to 5 bases and at J to 4 bases, leaving 4 bases not matched to a gene. The CDR3 is 14 residues long.

The chain is built from TRBV7-9 and TRBJ1-1; a weak D match, TRBD1 (5 bases). Per the germline V gene, CDR1 is SEHNR and CDR2 is FQNEAQ (reference sequence). The V end was cut by 1 base, the J end by 6 bases, with 12 bases between. CDR3 length: 14 amino acids. The CDR3 loop reads CASSLGGGGAEAFF. Here the CDR3 DNA reads TGTGCCAGCAGCTTAGGTGGGGGGGGGGCTGAAGCTTTCTTT. The full variable domain, in which reference TRBV7-9 and TRBJ1-1 provide the parts outside the CDR3, is DTGVSQNPRHKITKRGQNVTFRCDPISEHNRLYWYRQTLGQGPEFLTYFQNEAQLEKSRLLSDRFSAERPKGSFSTLEIQRTEQGDSAMYLCASSLGGGGAEAFFGQGTRLTVV.

J is TRBJ2-4 and V is TRBV12-3 or TRBV12-4; D uncertain. Gene TRBJ2-5 matches the end of the DNA better, so the J call may be wrong. The CDR3 runs to 13 residues. CDR3 region: CASRSLGGETQYF. CDR3 coding DNA: TGTGCCAGCAGGTCCCTAGGTGGGGAGACCCAGTACTTC.